This note documents a single T cell receptor (beta chain) sequence. The sample originates from a study of shared clonotypes between healthy human individuals. Each subset's genomic DNA was split evenly across several immunoSEQ plates. The data were produced by immunoSEQ multiplex PCR, yet TCRdb's version contains in-frame clones alone and is incomplete. Of 2,500,000 or so clones listed, 93% are singletons. The J segment lost 5 bases and the V segment lost 6 bases, leaving 11 bases of the junction unmatched. The CDR3 covers 15 residues. Germline V gene data show CDR1 as SGHRS and CDR2 as YFSETQ. Sequenced input: naive CD4+ T cells from PBMCs. Subset given: CD45RA+ positively selected. The sequence came from a man in his late teens or twenties in good health. Some clones in this sample may be carry-over from other donors' samples. This chain links TRBV5-1 with TRBJ2-1, with 7 bases that match TRBD2. The CDR3 DNA follows: TGCGCCAGCACGCCCTTTGCGGGAGCTGACAATGAGCAGTTCTTC. Translated: CASTPFAGADNEQFF.